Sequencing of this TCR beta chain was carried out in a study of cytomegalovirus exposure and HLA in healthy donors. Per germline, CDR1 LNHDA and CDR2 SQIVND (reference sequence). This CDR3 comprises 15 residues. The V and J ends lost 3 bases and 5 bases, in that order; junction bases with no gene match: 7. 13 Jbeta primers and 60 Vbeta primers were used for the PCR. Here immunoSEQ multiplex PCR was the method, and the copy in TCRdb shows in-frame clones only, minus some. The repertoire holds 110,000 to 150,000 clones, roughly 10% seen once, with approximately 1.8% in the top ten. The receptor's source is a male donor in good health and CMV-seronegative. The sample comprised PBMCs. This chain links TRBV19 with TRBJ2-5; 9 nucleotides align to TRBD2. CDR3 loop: CASSIGAGGGETQYF. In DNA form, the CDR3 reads TGTGCCAGTAGTATCGGAGCGGGAGGCGGGGAGACCCAGTACTTC.